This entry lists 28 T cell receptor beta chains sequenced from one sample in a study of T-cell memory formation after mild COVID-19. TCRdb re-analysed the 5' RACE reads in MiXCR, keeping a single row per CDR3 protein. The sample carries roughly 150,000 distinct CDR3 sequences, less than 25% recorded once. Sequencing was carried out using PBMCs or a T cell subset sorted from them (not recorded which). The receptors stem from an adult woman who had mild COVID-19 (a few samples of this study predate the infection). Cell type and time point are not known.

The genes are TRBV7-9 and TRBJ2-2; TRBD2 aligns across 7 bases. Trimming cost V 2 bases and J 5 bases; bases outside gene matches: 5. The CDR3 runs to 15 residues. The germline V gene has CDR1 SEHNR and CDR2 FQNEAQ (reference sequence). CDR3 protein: CASSLPQGGTGELFF. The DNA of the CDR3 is TGTGCCAGCAGCTTACCTCAGGGAGGGACCGGGGAGCTGTTTTTT.

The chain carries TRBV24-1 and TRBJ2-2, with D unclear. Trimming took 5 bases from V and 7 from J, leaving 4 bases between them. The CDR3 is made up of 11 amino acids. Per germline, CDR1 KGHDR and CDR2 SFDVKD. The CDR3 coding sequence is TGTGCCACCAGTGGCGGCGGGGAGCTGTTTTTT. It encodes CATSGGGELFF.

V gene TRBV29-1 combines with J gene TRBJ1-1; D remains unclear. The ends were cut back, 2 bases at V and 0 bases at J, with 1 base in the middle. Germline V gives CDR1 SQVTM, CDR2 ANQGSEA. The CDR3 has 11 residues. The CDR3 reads CSVEMNTEAFF. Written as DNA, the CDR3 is TGCAGCGTTGAAATGAACACTGAAGCTTTCTTT.

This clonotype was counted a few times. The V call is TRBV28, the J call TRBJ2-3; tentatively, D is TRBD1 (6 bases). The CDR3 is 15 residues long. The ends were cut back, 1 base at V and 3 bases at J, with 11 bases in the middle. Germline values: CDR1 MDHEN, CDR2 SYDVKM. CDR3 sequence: CASSLYGGSTDTQYF. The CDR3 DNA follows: TGTGCCAGCAGTTTATATGGGGGCTCGACAGATACGCAGTATTTT.

The CDR3 region has the DNA TGTGCCAGCAGCTTAGCCCCTTCGACTAGCTTCTTCAAAAACATTCAGTACTTC. This codes for CASSLAPSTSFFKNIQYF. The genes are TRBV7-2 and TRBJ2-4; 7 bases align to TRBD2. The length of the CDR3 is 18 residues. Germline V gene sequence: CDR1 SGHTA, CDR2 FQGNSA. J gave up 3 bases and V 0 bases, and 11 bases lay outside the gene matches.

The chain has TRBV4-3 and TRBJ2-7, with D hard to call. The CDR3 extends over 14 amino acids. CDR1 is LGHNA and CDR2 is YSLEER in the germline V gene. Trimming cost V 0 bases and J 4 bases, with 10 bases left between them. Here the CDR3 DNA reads TGCGCCAGCAGCCAAGATGTTTTTTCTTACGAGCAGTACTTC. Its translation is CASSQDVFSYEQYF.

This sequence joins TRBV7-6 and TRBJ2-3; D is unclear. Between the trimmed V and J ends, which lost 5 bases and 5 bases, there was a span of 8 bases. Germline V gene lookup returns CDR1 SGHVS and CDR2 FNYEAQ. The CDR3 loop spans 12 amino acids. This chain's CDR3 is CASSPAEDTQYF. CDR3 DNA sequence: TGTGCCAGCAGCCCAGCAGAAGATACGCAGTATTTT.

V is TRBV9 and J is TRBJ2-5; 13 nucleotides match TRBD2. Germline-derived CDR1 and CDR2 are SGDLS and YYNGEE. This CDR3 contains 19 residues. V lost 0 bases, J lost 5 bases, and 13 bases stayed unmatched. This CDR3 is CASSVAPVRLAGGEETQYF. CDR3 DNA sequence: TGTGCCAGCAGCGTAGCCCCTGTTCGACTAGCGGGGGGAGAGGAGACCCAGTACTTC.

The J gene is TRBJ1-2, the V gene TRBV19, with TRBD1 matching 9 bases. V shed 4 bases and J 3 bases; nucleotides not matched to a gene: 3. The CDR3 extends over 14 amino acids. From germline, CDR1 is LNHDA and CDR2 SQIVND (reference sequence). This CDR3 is CASSNTGGDYGYTF. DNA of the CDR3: TGTGCCAGTAGTAACACAGGGGGCGACTATGGCTACACCTTC.

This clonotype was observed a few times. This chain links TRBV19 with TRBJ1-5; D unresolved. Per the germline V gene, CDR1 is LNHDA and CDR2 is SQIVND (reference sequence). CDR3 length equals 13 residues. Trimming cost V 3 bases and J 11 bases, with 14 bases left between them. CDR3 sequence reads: CASSIPPGSAQHF. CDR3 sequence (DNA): TGTGCCAGTAGTATCCCCCCGGGCTCAGCCCAGCATTTT.

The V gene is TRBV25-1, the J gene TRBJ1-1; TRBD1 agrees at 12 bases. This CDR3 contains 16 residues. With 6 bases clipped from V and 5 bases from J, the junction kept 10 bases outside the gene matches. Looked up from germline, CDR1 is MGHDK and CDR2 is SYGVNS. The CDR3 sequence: CASSRDRGREETEAFF. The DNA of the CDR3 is TGTGCCAGCAGCAGGGACAGGGGGCGCGAGGAGACTGAAGCTTTCTTT.

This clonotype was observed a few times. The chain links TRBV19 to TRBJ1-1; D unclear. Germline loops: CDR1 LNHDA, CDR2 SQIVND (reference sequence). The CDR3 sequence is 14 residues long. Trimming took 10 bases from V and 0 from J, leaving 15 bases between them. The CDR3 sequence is CATARTILNTEAFF. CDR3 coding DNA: TGTGCCACTGCAAGGACGATCTTGAACACTGAAGCTTTCTTT.

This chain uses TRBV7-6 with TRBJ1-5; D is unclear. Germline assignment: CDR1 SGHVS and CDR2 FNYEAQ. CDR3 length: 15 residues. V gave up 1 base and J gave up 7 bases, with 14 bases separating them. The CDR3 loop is CASSLGSGSGQPQHF. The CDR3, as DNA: TGTGCCAGCAGCTTAGGATCGGGGAGCGGCCAGCCCCAGCATTTT.

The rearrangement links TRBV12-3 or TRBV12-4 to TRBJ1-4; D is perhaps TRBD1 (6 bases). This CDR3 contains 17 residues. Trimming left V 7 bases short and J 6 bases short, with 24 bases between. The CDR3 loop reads CASIGEKYGRGDEKLFF. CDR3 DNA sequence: TGTGCCAGCATCGGGGAAAAGTACGGCAGGGGAGATGAAAAACTGTTTTTT.

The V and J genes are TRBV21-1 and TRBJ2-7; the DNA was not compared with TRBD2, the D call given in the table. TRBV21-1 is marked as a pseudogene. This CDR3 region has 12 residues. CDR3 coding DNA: TGTGCCAGCGCTAGACTAGCGAGCGAGCAGTACTTC. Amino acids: CASARLASEQYF.

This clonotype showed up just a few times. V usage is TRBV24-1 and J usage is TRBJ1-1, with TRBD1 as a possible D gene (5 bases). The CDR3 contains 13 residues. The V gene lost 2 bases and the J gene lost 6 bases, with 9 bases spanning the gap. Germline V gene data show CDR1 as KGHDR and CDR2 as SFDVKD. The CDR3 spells CATSDSGAAEAFF. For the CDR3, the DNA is TGTGCCACCAGTGATTCTGGGGCGGCTGAAGCTTTCTTT.

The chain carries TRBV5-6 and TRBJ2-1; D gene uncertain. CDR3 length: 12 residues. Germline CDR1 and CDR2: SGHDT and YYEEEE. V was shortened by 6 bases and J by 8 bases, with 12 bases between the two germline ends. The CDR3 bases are TGTGCCAGCATGGCGACAAGCGATGAGCAGTTCTTC. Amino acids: CASMATSDEQFF. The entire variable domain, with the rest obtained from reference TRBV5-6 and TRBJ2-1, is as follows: DAGVTQSPTHLIKTRGQQVTLRCSPKSGHDTVSWYQQALGQGPQFIFQYYEEEERQRGNFPDRFSGHQFPNYSSELNVNALLLGDSALYLCASMATSDEQFFGPGTRLTVL.

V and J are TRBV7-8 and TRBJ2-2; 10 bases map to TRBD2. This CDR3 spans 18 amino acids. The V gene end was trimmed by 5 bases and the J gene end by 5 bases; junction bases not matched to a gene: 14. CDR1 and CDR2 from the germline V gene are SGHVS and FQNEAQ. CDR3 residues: CASSQGRLAGAATGELFF. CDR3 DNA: TGTGCCAGCAGCCAGGGTCGGCTAGCGGGGGCCGCGACCGGGGAGCTGTTTTTT.

This CDR3 reads CASSHAIQTANYGYTF. The CDR3 region has the DNA TGCGCCAGCAGCCACGCAATACAGACAGCGAACTATGGCTACACCTTC. The chain has TRBV4-1 and TRBJ1-2; a possible D gene is TRBD1 (5 bases). The CDR3 is 16 residues long. Germline-derived CDR1 and CDR2 are MGHRA and YSYEKL. V was shortened by 3 bases and J by 2 bases, with 16 bases between the two germline ends.

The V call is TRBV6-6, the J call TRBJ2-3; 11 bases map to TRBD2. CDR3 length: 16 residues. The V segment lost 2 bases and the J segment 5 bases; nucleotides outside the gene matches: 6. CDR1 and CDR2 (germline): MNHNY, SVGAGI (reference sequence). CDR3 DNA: TGTGCCAGCAGTTACGTAGCGGGAGGGCCGGGAGATACGCAGTATTTT. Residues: CASSYVAGGPGDTQYF.

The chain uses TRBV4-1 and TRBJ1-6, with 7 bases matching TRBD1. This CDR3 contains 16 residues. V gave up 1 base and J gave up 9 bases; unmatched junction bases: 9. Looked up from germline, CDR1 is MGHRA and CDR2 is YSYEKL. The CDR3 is CASSQGNRGFSSPLHF. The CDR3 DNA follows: TGCGCCAGCAGCCAAGGAAACAGGGGATTTAGTTCACCCCTCCACTTT.

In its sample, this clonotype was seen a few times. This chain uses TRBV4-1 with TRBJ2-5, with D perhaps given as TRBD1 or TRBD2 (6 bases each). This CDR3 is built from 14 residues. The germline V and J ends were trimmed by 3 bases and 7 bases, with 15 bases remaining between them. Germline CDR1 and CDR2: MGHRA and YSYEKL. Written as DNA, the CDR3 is TGCGCCAGCAGCCACGCCAACGAGGGGGGGACCCAGTACTTC. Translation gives CASSHANEGGTQYF.

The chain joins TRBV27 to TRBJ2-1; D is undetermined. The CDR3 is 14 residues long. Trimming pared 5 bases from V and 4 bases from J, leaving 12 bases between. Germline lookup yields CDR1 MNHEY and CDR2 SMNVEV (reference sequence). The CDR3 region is CASSVFSPYNEQFF. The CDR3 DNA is TGTGCCAGCAGTGTCTTCTCGCCGTACAATGAGCAGTTCTTC.

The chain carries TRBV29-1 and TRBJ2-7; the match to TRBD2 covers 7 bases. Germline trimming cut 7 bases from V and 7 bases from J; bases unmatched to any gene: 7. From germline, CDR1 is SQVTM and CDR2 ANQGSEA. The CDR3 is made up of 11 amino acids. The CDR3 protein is CSAMTRGEQYF. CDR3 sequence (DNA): TGCAGCGCCATGACGCGGGGGGAGCAGTACTTC.

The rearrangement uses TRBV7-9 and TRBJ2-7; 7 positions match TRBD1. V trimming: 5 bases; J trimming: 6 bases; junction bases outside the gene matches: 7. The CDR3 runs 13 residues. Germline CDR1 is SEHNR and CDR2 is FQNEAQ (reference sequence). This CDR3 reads CASSPRDSGEQYF. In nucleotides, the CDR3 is TGTGCCAGCAGCCCCCGGGACAGCGGCGAGCAGTACTTC. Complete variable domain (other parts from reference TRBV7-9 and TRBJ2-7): DTGVSQNPRHKITKRGQNVTFRCDPISEHNRLYWYRQTLGQGPEFLTYFQNEAQLEKSRLLSDRFSAERPKGSFSTLEIQRTEQGDSAMYLCASSPRDSGEQYFGPGTRLTVT.

The CDR3: CASSPDWGGDEQFF. The CDR3 DNA follows: TGTGCCAGCAGTCCCGACTGGGGGGGGGATGAGCAGTTCTTC. This chain uses TRBV7-9 with TRBJ2-1, with 7 nucleotides matching TRBD2. Trimming cost V 6 bases and J 8 bases; bases outside gene matches: 10. Germline CDR1 reads SEHNR; CDR2 reads FQNEAQ (reference sequence). The CDR3 extends over 14 amino acids.

This CDR3 reads CASSSPGGGMDTQYF. The CDR3 region has the DNA TGTGCCAGCAGTTCCCCAGGTGGGGGTATGGATACGCAGTATTTT. The chain combines TRBV27 with TRBJ2-3, with D perhaps matching TRBD1 or TRBD2 (5 bases each). Looked up from germline, CDR1 is MNHEY and CDR2 is SMNVEV (reference sequence). The CDR3 length is 15 residues. Trimming stripped 4 bases from V and 6 bases from J, with 17 bases between.

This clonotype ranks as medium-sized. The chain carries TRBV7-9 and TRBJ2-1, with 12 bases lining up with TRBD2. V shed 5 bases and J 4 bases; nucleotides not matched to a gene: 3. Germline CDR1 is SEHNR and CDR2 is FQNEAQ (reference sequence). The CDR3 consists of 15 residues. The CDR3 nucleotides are TGTGCCAGCAGCCTCGGACTAGCGGGGTACAATGAGCAGTTCTTC. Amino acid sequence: CASSLGLAGYNEQFF. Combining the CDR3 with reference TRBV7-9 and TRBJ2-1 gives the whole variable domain DTGVSQNPRHKITKRGQNVTFRCDPISEHNRLYWYRQTLGQGPEFLTYFQNEAQLEKSRLLSDRFSAERPKGSFSTLEIQRTEQGDSAMYLCASSLGLAGYNEQFFGPGTRLTVL.